This T cell receptor (beta chain) appears in the sequencing data of a study of cytomegalovirus exposure and HLA in healthy donors. Study-wide context: The 120 validation repertoires and the roughly 680 first-cohort repertoires shared a platform, a later analysis reported. Study-wide points: Reported performance of the classifier showed diagnosis of cytomegalovirus status with high specificity and sensitivity. The study recorded some 160 TCR beta chains that were cytomegalovirus-associated.

The donors were part of the validation cohort of 100 to 150 subjects. That cohort was separate from the first cohort, which comprised roughly 670 subjects. Produced via immunoSEQ multiplex PCR; TCRdb's table is partial and in-frame only. Of over 150,000 clones listed, about four fifths are singletons. For this clone: Its antigen is not known.

The CDR3 consists of 14 residues. Per the germline V gene, CDR1 is SGHRS and CDR2 is YFSETQ. V lost 0 bases and J lost 6, with 10 bases in between. The chain is built from TRBV5-1 and TRBJ2-1; TRBD2 is a possible D gene (5 bases). The sequence was collected from a woman in her late teens or twenties in good health and CMV-seropositive. Sequenced input: PBMCs. The CDR3 here is CASSLVSGSNEQFF. DNA of the CDR3: TGCGCCAGCAGCTTGGTGTCGGGGAGCAATGAGCAGTTCTTC. The full variable domain, completed using reference TRBV5-1 and TRBJ2-1, is KAGVTQTPRYLIKTRGQQVTLSCSPISGHRSVSWYQQTPGQGLQFLFEYFSETQRNKGNFPGRFSGRQFSNSRSEMNVSTLELGDSALYLCASSLVSGSNEQFFGPGTRLTVL.